This T cell receptor beta chain appears in the sequencing data of a study of OX40 agonist ivuxolimab in advanced cancers. At the level of the study: The dose-escalation group included hepatocellular carcinoma, melanoma, renal cell carcinoma and head and neck cancer. In three patients, partial responses were observed, one with hepatocellular carcinoma and two with cutaneous melanoma. Findings and limits, study-wide: Both blood CD4+ and CD8+ T cells showed clonal growth by week 6 at 0.1 to 3.0 mg/kg.

TCRdb's copy holds only in-frame clones and misses some; the assay was immunoSEQ multiplex PCR. Seen here are 60,000 to 65,000 clones, about 90% observed once, and the top ten hold 1.5% to 2%. Germline CDR1 and CDR2: SNHLY and FYNNEI. Trimming left V 3 bases short and J 7 bases short, with 1 base between. The CDR3 consists of 11 residues. In the case of this clone: Its antigen is still unknown.

Material: CD4+ or CD8+ T cells sorted from blood, obtained in a trial of the OX40 agonist ivuxolimab. The V gene is TRBV2, the J gene TRBJ1-6; D is uncertain. This clonotype was sampled from an adult with an advanced solid tumor such as melanoma, head and neck, liver or kidney cancer. The CDR3 nucleotides are TGTGCCAGCAGTGACAATTCACCCCTCCACTTT. Amino acid sequence: CASSDNSPLHF. Together with reference TRBV2 and TRBJ1-6, the CDR3 gives the full variable domain: EPEVTQTPSHQVTQMGQEVILRCVPISNHLYFYWYRQILGQKVEFLVSFYNNEISEKSEIFDDQFSVERPDGSNFTLKIRSTKLEDSAMYFCASSDNSPLHFGNGTRLTVT.